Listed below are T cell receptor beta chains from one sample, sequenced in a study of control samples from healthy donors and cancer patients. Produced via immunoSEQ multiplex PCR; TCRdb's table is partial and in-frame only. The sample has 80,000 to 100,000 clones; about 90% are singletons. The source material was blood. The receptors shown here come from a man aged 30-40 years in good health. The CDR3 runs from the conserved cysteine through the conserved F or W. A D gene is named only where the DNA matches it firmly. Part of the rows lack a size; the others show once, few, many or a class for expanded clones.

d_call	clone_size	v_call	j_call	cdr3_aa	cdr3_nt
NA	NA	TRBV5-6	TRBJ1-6	CASSFPGEWNSPLHF	TGTGCCAGCAGCTTCCCCGGGGAGTGGAATTCACCCCTCCACTTT
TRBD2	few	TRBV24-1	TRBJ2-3	CATQGTSGRISDTQYF	TGTGCCACCCAAGGGACTAGCGGGAGGATATCAGATACGCAGTATTTT
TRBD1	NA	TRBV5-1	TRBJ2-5	CASRGTGQETQYF	TGCGCCAGCAGGGGGACAGGGCAAGAGACCCAGTACTTC
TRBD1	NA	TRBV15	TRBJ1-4	CATSRDRGQEKLFF	TGTGCCACCAGCAGAGACAGGGGGCAAGAAAAACTGTTTTTT
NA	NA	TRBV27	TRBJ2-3	CASSLSNYLGDTQYF	TGTGCCAGCAGTTTATCTAACTACCTCGGGGATACGCAGTATTTT
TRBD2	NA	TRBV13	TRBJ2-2	CASSRRLAGGNTGELFF	TGTGCCAGCAGCCGACGACTAGCGGGAGGAAATACCGGGGAGCTGTTTTTT
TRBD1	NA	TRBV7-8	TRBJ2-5	CASSRGGQGGFETQYF	TGTGCCAGCAGCCGAGGTGGACAGGGAGGATTCGAGACCCAGTACTTC
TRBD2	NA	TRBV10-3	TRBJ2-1	CAIREGAYNEQFF	TGTGCCATTCGGGAGGGAGCCTACAATGAGCAGTTCTTC
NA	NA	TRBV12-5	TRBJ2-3	CASGLDGPSRLSTDTQYF	TGTGCTAGTGGTTTGGACGGCCCTAGCCGACTTAGCACAGATACGCAGTATTTT
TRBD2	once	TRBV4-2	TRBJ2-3	CASSQESSGRFVAQYF	TGTGCCAGCAGCCAAGAATCTAGCGGGAGATTTGTCGCGCAGTATTTT
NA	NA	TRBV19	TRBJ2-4	CASLEMTKNIQYF	TGTGCCAGTTTAGAGATGACCAAAAACATTCAGTACTTC
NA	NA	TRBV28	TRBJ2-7	CASSPQRNYEQYF	TGTGCCAGCAGTCCCCAGCGGAACTACGAGCAGTACTTC
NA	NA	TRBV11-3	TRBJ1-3	CASSPFGNTIYF	TGTGCCAGCAGTCCTTTTGGAAACACCATATATTTT
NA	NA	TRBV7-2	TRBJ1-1	CASSGWRGSNTEAFF	TGTGCCAGCAGCGGATGGAGAGGGTCTAACACTGAAGCTTTCTTT
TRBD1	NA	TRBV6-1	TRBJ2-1	CASSELPGQGYNEQFF	TGTGCCAGCAGTGAACTCCCGGGACAGGGATACAATGAGCAGTTCTTC
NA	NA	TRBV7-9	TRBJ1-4	CASSRGEKLFF	TGTGCCAGCAGCCGGGGTGAAAAACTGTTTTTT
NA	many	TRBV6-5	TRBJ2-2	CASSYHGKANTGELFF	TGTGCCAGCAGTTACCACGGGAAGGCGAACACCGGGGAGCTGTTTTTT
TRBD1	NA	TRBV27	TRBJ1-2	CANSHPGTGEHGYTF	TGTGCCAACTCACACCCCGGGACAGGGGAACATGGCTACACCTTC
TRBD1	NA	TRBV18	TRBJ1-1	CASSPTGQGFDTEAFF	TGTGCCAGCTCACCTACGGGACAGGGGTTCGACACTGAAGCTTTCTTT
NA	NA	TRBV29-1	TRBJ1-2	CSVVTDYGYTF	TGCAGCGTGGTGACAGATTATGGCTACACCTTC
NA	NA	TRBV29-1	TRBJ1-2	CSVIGGNYGYTF	TGCAGCGTCATAGGGGGGAACTATGGCTACACCTTC
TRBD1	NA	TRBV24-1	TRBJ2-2	CATSDPGQGTGELFF	TGTGCCACCAGTGATCCAGGACAGGGCACCGGGGAGCTGTTTTTT
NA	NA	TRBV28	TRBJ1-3	CASSSRTSGNTIYF	TGTGCCAGCAGTTCCAGGACATCTGGAAACACCATATATTTT
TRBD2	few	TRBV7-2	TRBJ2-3	CASSVTSGRASDTQYF	TGTGCCAGCAGCGTAACTAGCGGGAGGGCCTCAGATACGCAGTATTTT
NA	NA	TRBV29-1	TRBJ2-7	CSVGGPSEQYF	TGCAGCGTAGGGGGACCGAGCGAGCAGTACTTC
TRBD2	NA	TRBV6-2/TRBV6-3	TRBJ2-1	CASSRLAGEAYNEQFF	TGTGCCAGCAGTCGACTAGCGGGCGAGGCCTACAATGAGCAGTTCTTC
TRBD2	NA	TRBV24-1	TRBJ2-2	CATSDRGVSGMNTGELFF	TGTGCCACCAGTGATCGGGGAGTTAGCGGGATGAACACCGGGGAGCTGTTTTTT
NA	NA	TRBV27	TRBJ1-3	CASWDSGNTIYF	TGTGCCAGCTGGGATTCTGGAAACACCATATATTTT
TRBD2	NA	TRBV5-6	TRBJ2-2	CASSRLAGVPGELFF	TGTGCCAGCAGCAGACTAGCGGGAGTCCCCGGGGAGCTGTTTTTT
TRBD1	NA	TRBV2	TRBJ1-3	CASTTGQGADTIYF	TGTGCCAGCACCACGGGACAGGGGGCCGACACCATATATTTT
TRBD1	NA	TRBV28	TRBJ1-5	CASRGQGHQPQHF	TGTGCCAGCAGGGGACAGGGTCATCAGCCCCAGCATTTT
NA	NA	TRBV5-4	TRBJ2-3	CASSLVLAPHTQYF	TGTGCCAGCAGCTTGGTTTTAGCGCCACATACGCAGTATTTT
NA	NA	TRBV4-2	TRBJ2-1	CASSHHPPESYGVNEQFF	TGTGCCAGCAGCCATCACCCCCCCGAGTCATATGGGGTCAATGAGCAGTTCTTC
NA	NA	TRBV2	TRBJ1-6	CASRMTASSYNSPLHF	TGTGCCAGCAGAATGACAGCCAGCTCCTATAATTCACCCCTCCACTTT
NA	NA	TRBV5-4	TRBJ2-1	CASSLWQTGAFEQFF	TGTGCCAGCAGCTTATGGCAGACCGGGGCATTCGAGCAGTTCTTC
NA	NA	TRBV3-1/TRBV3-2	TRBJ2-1	CASSRSGQKGNEQFF	TGTGCCAGCAGCCGTAGCGGCCAGAAAGGGAATGAGCAGTTCTTC
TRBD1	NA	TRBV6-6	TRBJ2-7	CASSSGTGDYEQYF	TGTGCCAGCAGTTCCGGGACAGGGGATTACGAGCAGTACTTC
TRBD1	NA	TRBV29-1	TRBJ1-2	CSVNAPPGDRGGYTF	TGCAGCGTTAATGCCCCACCCGGGGACAGGGGTGGCTACACCTTC
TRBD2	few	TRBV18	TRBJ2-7	CASSQESGNHYEQYF	TGTGCCAGCTCCCAGGAGAGCGGGAATCACTACGAGCAGTACTTC
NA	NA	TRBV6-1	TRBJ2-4	CASSEYSSGSKNIQYF	TGTGCCAGCAGTGAATACTCGAGCGGTAGCAAAAACATTCAGTACTTC
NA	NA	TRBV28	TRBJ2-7	CASTSSGRPYEQYF	TGTGCCAGCACCTCCTCTGGCAGACCCTACGAGCAGTACTTC
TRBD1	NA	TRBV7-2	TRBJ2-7	CASSLTGVASAMYF	TGTGCCAGCAGCCTAACAGGGGTCGCGTCTGCGATGTACTTC
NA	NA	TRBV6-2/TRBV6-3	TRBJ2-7	CASSYGGLEQYF	TGTGCCAGCAGTTACGGAGGGCTCGAGCAGTACTTC
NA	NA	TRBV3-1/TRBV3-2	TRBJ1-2	CASSQDPHHYGYTF	TGTGCCAGCAGCCAAGATCCCCACCACTATGGCTACACCTTC
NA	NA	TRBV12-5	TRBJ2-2	CASGTQWTVPNTGELFF	TGTGCTAGTGGTACTCAGTGGACGGTCCCGAACACCGGGGAGCTGTTTTTT
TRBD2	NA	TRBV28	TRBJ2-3	CASSLRGSGPDTQYF	TGTGCCAGCAGTTTACGCGGGAGCGGACCAGATACGCAGTATTTT
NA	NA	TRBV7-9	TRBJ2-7	CASSGMGVGDEQYF	TGTGCCAGCAGCGGGATGGGGGTTGGTGACGAGCAGTACTTC
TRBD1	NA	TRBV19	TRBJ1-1	CASSINQGASTEAFF	TGTGCCAGTAGTATCAATCAGGGGGCGAGCACTGAAGCTTTCTTT
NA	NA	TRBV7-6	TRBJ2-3	CASSLAVANTQYF	TGTGCCAGCAGCTTAGCGGTTGCGAATACGCAGTATTTT
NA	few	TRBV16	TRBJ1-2	CASSQSRQGKDYGYTF	TGTGCCAGCAGCCAATCTCGGCAGGGAAAGGACTATGGCTACACCTTC
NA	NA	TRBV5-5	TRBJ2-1	CASSSGPSSYNEQFF	TGTGCCAGCAGCTCAGGGCCCTCCTCCTACAATGAGCAGTTCTTC
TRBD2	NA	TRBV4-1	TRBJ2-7	CASSQDSSGSYYEQYF	TGCGCCAGCAGCCAAGATAGTAGCGGGTCATACTACGAGCAGTACTTC
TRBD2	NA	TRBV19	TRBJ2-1	CASSVRGDHEQFF	TGTGCCAGTAGTGTCCGGGGGGACCATGAGCAGTTCTTC
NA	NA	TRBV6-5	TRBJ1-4	CASSLPEGGGEKLFF	TGTGCCAGCAGCCTACCCGAAGGGGGTGGCGAAAAACTGTTTTTT
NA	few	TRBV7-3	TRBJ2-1	CASSSQSHRDEQFF	TGTGCCAGCAGCTCCCAATCCCATAGGGATGAGCAGTTCTTC